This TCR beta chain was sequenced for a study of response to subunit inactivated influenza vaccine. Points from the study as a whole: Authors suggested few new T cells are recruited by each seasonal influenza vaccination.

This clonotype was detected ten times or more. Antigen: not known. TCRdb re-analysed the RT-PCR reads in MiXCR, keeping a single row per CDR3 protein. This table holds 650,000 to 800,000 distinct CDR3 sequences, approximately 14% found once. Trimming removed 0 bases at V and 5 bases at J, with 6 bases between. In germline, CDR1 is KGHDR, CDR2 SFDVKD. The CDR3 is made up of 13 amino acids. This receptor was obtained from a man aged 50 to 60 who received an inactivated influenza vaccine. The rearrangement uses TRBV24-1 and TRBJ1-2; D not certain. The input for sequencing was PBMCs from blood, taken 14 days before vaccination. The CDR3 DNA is TGTGCCACCAGTGATTTGCTCGGGTATGGCTACACCTTC. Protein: CATSDLLGYGYTF.